Listed below are T cell receptor beta chains from one sample, sequenced in a study of T cells after yellow fever vaccination. TCRdb independently ran MiXCR on the 5' RACE reads; one entry per CDR3 protein. This repertoire shows 300,000 to 450,000 distinct CDR3 sequences, approximately 5.7% found once; its top ten account for about 15%. Sample: PBMCs, taken 5 days after the yellow fever booster vaccination. Receptors originate from a man aged 25 to 45 who received the YFV17D yellow fever vaccine. CDR3s include the opening cysteine and the closing phenylalanine or tryptophan. The D gene is left open where the match is weak. A row's size may be missing; if present it is once, few, many or a size class.

clone size,D gene,V gene,J gene,CDR3 protein,CDR3 DNA
few,TRBD1,TRBV3-1,TRBJ2-3,CASSQGGGGTQYF,TGTGCCAGCAGCCAAGGAGGGGGCGGTACGCAGTATTTT
many,TRBD2,TRBV5-4,TRBJ2-1,CASSLMTSGGNEQFF,TGTGCCAGCAGCTTAATGACTAGCGGGGGAAATGAGCAGTTCTTC
-,TRBD2,TRBV11-2,TRBJ2-3,CASSLVWGWGRAKDTQYF,TGTGCCAGCAGCTTAGTGTGGGGCTGGGGGAGGGCCAAAGATACGCAGTATTTT
-,-,TRBV18,TRBJ2-2,CAGSPKAENTGELFF,TGTGCCGGCTCACCAAAAGCGGAGAACACCGGGGAGCTGTTTTTT
many,TRBD1,TRBV6-2/TRBV6-3,TRBJ2-1,CASMESRGNNEQFF,TGTGCCAGCATGGAATCCAGGGGGAACAATGAGCAGTTCTTC
-,-,TRBV3-1,TRBJ1-5,CASSQGGAGDGQPQHF,TGTGCCAGCAGCCAAGGGGGGGCAGGGGACGGTCAGCCCCAGCATTTT
few,-,TRBV11-2,TRBJ2-7,CASSETFYEQYF,TGTGCCAGCAGCGAGACATTCTACGAGCAGTACTTC
few,-,TRBV20-1,TRBJ2-7,CSASPVAPGGEQYF,TGCAGTGCTAGCCCAGTGGCCCCAGGAGGCGAGCAGTACTTC
many,TRBD2,TRBV20-1,TRBJ2-3,CSAISGRPWGDTQYF,TGCAGTGCTATTAGCGGGAGACCTTGGGGAGATACGCAGTATTTT
few,TRBD1,TRBV20-1,TRBJ1-4,CSASPATGGLTNEKLFF,TGCAGTGCTAGTCCAGCGACAGGGGGCTTAACTAATGAAAAACTGTTTTTT
-,TRBD2,TRBV5-1,TRBJ2-7,CASSPGGGRATYEQYF,TGCGCCAGCAGCCCCGGTGGCGGGAGGGCCACCTACGAGCAGTACTTC
-,TRBD2,TRBV20-1,TRBJ2-1,CSATTSGNEQFF,TGCAGTGCTACGACTAGCGGGAATGAGCAGTTCTTC
many,TRBD1,TRBV20-1,TRBJ2-3,CSAPRGTTSTDTQYF,TGCAGTGCCCCCAGGGGGACAACTAGCACAGATACGCAGTATTTT
many,-,TRBV3-1,TRBJ2-7,CASSEQGEQYF,TGTGCCAGCAGCGAGCAGGGCGAGCAGTACTTC
few,-,TRBV10-3,TRBJ2-1,CAISVESPPYNEQFF,TGTGCCATCAGTGTTGAGTCACCTCCCTACAATGAGCAGTTCTTC
few,-,TRBV4-3,TRBJ2-3,CASSQGVKADTQYF,TGCGCCAGCAGCCAAGGAGTAAAGGCGGATACGCAGTATTTT
-,-,TRBV20-1,TRBJ2-3,CSAPNRGYTDTQYF,TGCAGTGCTCCGAACCGGGGCTACACAGATACGCAGTATTTT
-,TRBD1,TRBV24-1,TRBJ2-7,CATSDTDREYEQYF,TGTGCCACCAGTGATACGGACAGGGAATACGAGCAGTACTTC
many,-,TRBV6-5,TRBJ1-2,CASSRSGGYTF,TGTGCCAGCAGTCGTAGCGGGGGCTACACCTTC
many,-,TRBV7-8,TRBJ2-7,CASSLNLLDEQYF,TGTGCCAGCAGCTTAAATCTGCTGGACGAGCAGTACTTC
-,-,TRBV20-1,TRBJ2-3,CSARVGIGAVGDTQYF,TGCAGTGCTAGAGTGGGTATAGGGGCCGTTGGGGATACGCAGTATTTT
few,-,TRBV27,TRBJ2-1,CASSLSMRNEQFF,TGTGCCAGCAGTTTATCGATGCGGAATGAGCAGTTCTTC
many,TRBD2,TRBV12-3/TRBV12-4,TRBJ2-7,CASSPRTSGTGEQYF,TGTGCCAGCAGCCCCCGGACTAGCGGGACCGGCGAGCAGTACTTC
many,-,TRBV12-3/TRBV12-4,TRBJ2-5,CASSRGGHSQETQYF,TGTGCCAGCAGTCGCGGGGGACACTCTCAAGAGACCCAGTACTTC
few,-,TRBV20-1,TRBJ1-6,CSAPSGTNNSPLHF,TGCAGTGCACCCTCCGGGACTAATAATTCACCCCTCCACTTT
-,-,TRBV6-4,TRBJ1-2,CASSDDATGTTSGYIF,TGTGCCAGCAGTGACGACGCTACCGGGACAACAAGTGGCTACATCTTC
-,-,TRBV5-1,TRBJ2-2,CASSWARIASTNTGELFF,TGCGCCAGCAGCTGGGCGCGAATAGCGAGCACGAACACCGGGGAGCTGTTTTTT
few,-,TRBV27,TRBJ1-2,CASSFTTGLYGYTF,TGTGCCAGCAGTTTCACGACAGGCCTCTATGGCTACACCTTC
few,TRBD2,TRBV12-3/TRBV12-4,TRBJ2-5,CASLLAGQETQYF,TGTGCCAGCCTACTAGCGGGGCAAGAGACCCAGTACTTC
-,-,TRBV5-1,TRBJ2-1,CASSLDGGLSYNEQFF,TGCGCCAGCAGCTTGGATGGGGGGCTCAGTTACAATGAGCAGTTCTTC
-,TRBD1,TRBV6-2/TRBV6-3,TRBJ1-2,CASSLTILQGARANYGYTF,TGTGCCAGCAGTCTTACCATCCTACAGGGGGCTCGGGCTAACTATGGCTACACCTTC
-,TRBD2,TRBV29-1,TRBJ2-1,CSVGGLAAYNEQFF,TGCAGCGTTGGGGGACTAGCGGCCTACAATGAGCAGTTCTTC
many,TRBD2,TRBV5-1,TRBJ2-1,CASSLGTSGRLEQFF,TGCGCCAGCAGCTTGGGGACTAGCGGGAGGCTTGAGCAGTTCTTC
many,TRBD1,TRBV27,TRBJ2-5,CASRSPGQGIETQYF,TGTGCCAGCAGATCCCCTGGACAGGGGATTGAGACCCAGTACTTC
few,-,TRBV15,TRBJ2-3,CATSRDLSGVTTDTQYF,TGTGCCACCAGCAGAGATCTGTCGGGAGTTACCACAGATACGCAGTATTTT
-,-,TRBV23-1,TRBJ2-1,CASRMARVYQSYNEQFF,TGCGCCAGCAGAATGGCGCGGGTGTATCAAAGTTACAATGAGCAGTTCTTC
many,-,TRBV20-1,TRBJ2-7,CSARALAGTHSSYEQYF,TGCAGTGCTAGAGCCTTAGCAGGAACCCACAGCTCCTACGAGCAGTACTTC
many,-,TRBV20-1,TRBJ2-1,CSARVGPQGNEQFF,TGCAGTGCTAGAGTAGGACCCCAGGGCAATGAGCAGTTCTTC
few,-,TRBV3-1,TRBJ1-1,CASSRGGVTTEAFF,TGTGCCAGCAGCCGGGGGGGGGTAACCACTGAAGCTTTCTTT
many,-,TRBV18,TRBJ2-7,CASSPNPGGEYEQYF,TGTGCCAGCTCACCAAATCCGGGGGGCGAGTACGAGCAGTACTTC
many,-,TRBV20-1,TRBJ2-1,CSARPPAFRNEQFF,TGCAGTGCTAGGCCGCCAGCATTTAGGAATGAGCAGTTCTTC
few,TRBD2,TRBV5-1,TRBJ2-2,CASSSSPGLAGEGTGELFF,TGCGCCAGCAGCTCCAGTCCGGGACTAGCGGGAGAGGGGACCGGGGAGCTGTTTTTT
few,-,TRBV12-3/TRBV12-4,TRBJ2-7,CASSSIGGRSYEQYF,TGTGCCAGCAGTTCCATCGGAGGAAGGTCCTACGAGCAGTACTTC
few,-,TRBV6-1,TRBJ2-1,CASTNTPRGAGVNEQFF,TGTGCCAGCACCAACACACCCCGGGGGGCCGGCGTCAATGAGCAGTTCTTC
-,-,TRBV20-1,TRBJ1-1,CSAQTPGPPFGNTEAFF,TGCAGTGCCCAGACGCCGGGACCCCCTTTTGGGAACACTGAAGCTTTCTTT
few,-,TRBV20-1,TRBJ2-1,CSAPREPSREQFF,TGCAGTGCCCCCCGGGAACCCAGTCGAGAGCAGTTCTTC
-,-,TRBV7-2,TRBJ2-5,CASSALGTQYF,TGTGCCAGCAGCGCCTTGGGGACCCAGTACTTC
many,-,TRBV29-1,TRBJ2-2,CSVLTGELFF,TGCAGCGTTTTGACCGGGGAGCTGTTTTTT
many,-,TRBV7-3,TRBJ2-5,CASSLGLGQETQYF,TGTGCCAGCAGCTTAGGATTGGGCCAAGAGACCCAGTACTTC
-,-,TRBV7-2,TRBJ2-2,CASLWRGTGELFF,TGTGCCAGCTTGTGGAGGGGCACCGGGGAGCTGTTTTTT
few,TRBD2,TRBV11-2,TRBJ2-1,CASSTLLAERYEQFF,TGTGCCAGCAGCACCCTTCTAGCGGAGCGCTATGAGCAGTTCTTC
-,TRBD2,TRBV5-1,TRBJ2-5,CASSLELAGGVETQYF,TGCGCCAGCAGCTTGGAACTAGCGGGAGGAGTCGAGACCCAGTACTTC
many,-,TRBV10-3,TRBJ2-5,CAISSSRETQYF,TGTGCCATCAGTTCCAGTAGGGAGACCCAGTACTTC
many,-,TRBV14,TRBJ2-5,CASSLWTANVQYF,TGTGCCAGCAGCCTTTGGACTGCGAACGTCCAGTACTTC
-,TRBD1,TRBV6-5,TRBJ1-2,CASTRGPEGYTF,TGTGCCAGCACCAGGGGGCCTGAGGGCTACACCTTC
many,TRBD2,TRBV4-3,TRBJ2-7,CASSQGVAGVYEQYF,TGCGCCAGCAGCCAAGGGGTAGCGGGAGTCTACGAGCAGTACTTC
many,TRBD2,TRBV20-1,TRBJ2-1,CSAAGLADYNEQFF,TGCAGTGCGGCGGGACTAGCGGATTACAATGAGCAGTTCTTC
many,-,TRBV24-1,TRBJ2-1,CATHSGTGNGNEQFF,TGTGCCACCCATTCCGGGACTGGGAATGGGAATGAGCAGTTCTTC
few,-,TRBV11-2,TRBJ2-3,CASSLEWAGGTDTQYF,TGTGCCAGCAGCTTAGAGTGGGCCGGTGGCACAGATACGCAGTATTTT
few,-,TRBV10-3,TRBJ2-7,CAISELDRDYEQYF,TGTGCCATCAGTGAGCTTGACAGAGACTACGAGCAGTACTTC